This T cell receptor beta chain was found in a study of monozygotic twins with inflammatory bowel disease. Findings of the study overall: Since immunosuppressive treatments differed, patient repertoires may have gained added variability. Fewer shared clonotypes with others were found in IBD patients than in healthy twins, especially with disease activity. Distinction of different T cell subtypes was not possible. Healthy co-twins had higher TCRbeta inverse Simpson diversity than their IBD twins.

The CDR3 is made up of 14 amino acids. Germline assignment: CDR1 GTSNPN and CDR2 SVGIG (reference sequence). As for this clonotype: Its antigen is not identified.

Reanalyzing the 5' RACE reads, TCRdb keeps one entry per CDR3 protein, without DNA. The specimen's table records about 380,000 distinct CDR3 sequences. The genes are TRBV30 and TRBJ2-1; the D call of TRBD1 rests on TCRdb alone, since no DNA is present to check it. The sequenced material came from blood. This clonotype originated in a human donor with ulcerative colitis or Crohn's disease, or a healthy co-twin of an affected twin (not recorded which). The CDR3 loop is CAWRLGHSLGEQFF.